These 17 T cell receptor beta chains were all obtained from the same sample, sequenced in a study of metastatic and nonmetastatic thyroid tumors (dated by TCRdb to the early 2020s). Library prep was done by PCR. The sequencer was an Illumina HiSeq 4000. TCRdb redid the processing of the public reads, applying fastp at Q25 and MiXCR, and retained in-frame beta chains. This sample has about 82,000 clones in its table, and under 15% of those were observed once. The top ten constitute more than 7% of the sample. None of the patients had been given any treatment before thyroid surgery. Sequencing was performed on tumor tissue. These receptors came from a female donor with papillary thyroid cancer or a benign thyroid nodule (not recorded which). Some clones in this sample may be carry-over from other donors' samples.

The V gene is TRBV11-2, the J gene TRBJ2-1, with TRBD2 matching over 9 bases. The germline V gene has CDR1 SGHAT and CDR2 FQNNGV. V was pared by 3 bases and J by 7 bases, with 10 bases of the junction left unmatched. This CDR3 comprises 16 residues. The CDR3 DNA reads TGTGCCAGCAGCTTCCCTGCTAGCGGGACTCTAAATGAGCAGTTCTTC. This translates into CASSFPASGTLNEQFF. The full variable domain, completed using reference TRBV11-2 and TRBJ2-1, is EAGVAQSPRYKIIEKRQSVAFWCNPISGHATLYWYQQILGQGPKLLIQFQNNGVVDDSQLPKDRFSAERLKGVDSTLKIQPAKLEDSAVYLCASSFPASGTLNEQFFGPGTRLTVL.

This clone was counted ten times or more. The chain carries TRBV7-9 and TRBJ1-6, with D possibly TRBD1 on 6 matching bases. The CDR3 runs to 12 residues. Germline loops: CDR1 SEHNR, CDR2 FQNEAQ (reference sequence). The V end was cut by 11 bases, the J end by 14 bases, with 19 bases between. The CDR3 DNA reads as TGTGCCGTGATCCGGGACACCGCGGCCCTCCACTTT. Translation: CAVIRDTAALHF.

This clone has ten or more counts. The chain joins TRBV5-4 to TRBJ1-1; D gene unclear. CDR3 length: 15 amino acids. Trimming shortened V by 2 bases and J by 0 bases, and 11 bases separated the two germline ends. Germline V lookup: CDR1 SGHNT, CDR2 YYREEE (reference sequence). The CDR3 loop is CASSFSPDMNTEAFF. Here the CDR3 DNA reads TGTGCCAGCAGCTTTAGTCCCGATATGAACACTGAAGCTTTCTTT.

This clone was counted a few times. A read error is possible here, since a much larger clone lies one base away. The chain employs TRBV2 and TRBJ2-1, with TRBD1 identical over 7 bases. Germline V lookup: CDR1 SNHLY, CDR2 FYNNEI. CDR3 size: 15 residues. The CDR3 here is CASSLQGSGHNGQFF. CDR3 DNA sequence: TGTGCCAGCTCCCTACAGGGGTCGGGGCACAATGGGCAGTTCTTC.

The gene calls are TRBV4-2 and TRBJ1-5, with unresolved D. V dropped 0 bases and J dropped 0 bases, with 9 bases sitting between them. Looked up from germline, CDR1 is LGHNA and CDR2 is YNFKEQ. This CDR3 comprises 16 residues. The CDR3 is CASSQDLGNSNQPQHF. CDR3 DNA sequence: TGTGCCAGCAGCCAAGATCTCGGGAATAGCAATCAGCCCCAGCATTTT.

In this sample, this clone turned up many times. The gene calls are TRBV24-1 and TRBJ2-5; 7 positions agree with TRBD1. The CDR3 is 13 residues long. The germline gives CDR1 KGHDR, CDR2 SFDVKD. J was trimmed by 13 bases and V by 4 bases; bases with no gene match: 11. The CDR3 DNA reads TGTGCCACCAGTGACGGACAGGCCGAAAGATTGTACTTC. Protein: CATSDGQAERLYF.

This CDR3 reads CASSRGLLNTEAFF. The CDR3 region has the DNA TGTGCCAGCAGCCGAGGACTGTTGAACACTGAAGCTTTCTTT. The rearrangement joins TRBV5-5 to TRBJ1-1; no clear D gene. Germline V gene lookup returns CDR1 SGHKS and CDR2 YYEKEE (reference sequence). The V end was cut by 4 bases, the J end by 0 bases, with 10 bases between. The CDR3 length is 14 residues. The variable domain in full, with the rest retrieved from reference TRBV5-5 and TRBJ1-1, is DAGVTQSPTHLIKTRGQQVTLRCSPISGHKSVSWYQQVLGQGPQFIFQYYEKEERGRGNFPDRFSARQFPNYSSELNVNALLLGDSALYLCASSRGLLNTEAFFGQGTRLTVV.

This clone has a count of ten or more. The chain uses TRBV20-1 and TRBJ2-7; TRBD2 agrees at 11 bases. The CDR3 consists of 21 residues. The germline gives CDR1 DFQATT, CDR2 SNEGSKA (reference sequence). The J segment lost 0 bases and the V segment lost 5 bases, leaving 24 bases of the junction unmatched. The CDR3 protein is CSASRDGGRTSGRKSSYEQYF. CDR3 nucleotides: TGCAGTGCTTCCCGGGACGGGGGTAGGACTAGCGGGCGCAAAAGCTCCTACGAGCAGTACTTC.

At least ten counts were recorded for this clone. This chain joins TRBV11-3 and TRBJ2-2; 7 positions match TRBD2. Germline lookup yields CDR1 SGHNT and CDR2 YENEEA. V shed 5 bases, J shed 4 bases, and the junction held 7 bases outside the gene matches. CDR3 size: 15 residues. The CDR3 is CASSARGEGTGELFF. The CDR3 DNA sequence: TGTGCCAGCAGCGCCCGGGGGGAAGGCACCGGGGAGCTGTTTTTT.

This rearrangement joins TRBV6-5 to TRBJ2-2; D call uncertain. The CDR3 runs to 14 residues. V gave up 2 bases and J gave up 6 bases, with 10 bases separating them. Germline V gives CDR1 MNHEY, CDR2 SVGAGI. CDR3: CASSYDWSSGELFF. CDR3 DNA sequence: TGTGCCAGCAGTTACGATTGGAGTTCCGGGGAGCTGTTTTTT.

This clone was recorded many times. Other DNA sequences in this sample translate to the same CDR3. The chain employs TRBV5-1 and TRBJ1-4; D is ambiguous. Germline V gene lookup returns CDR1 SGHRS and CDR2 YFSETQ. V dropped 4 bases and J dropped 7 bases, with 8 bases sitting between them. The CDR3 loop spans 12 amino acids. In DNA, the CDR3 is TGCGCCAGCAGCCTGGACCTTGAAAAACTGTTTTTT. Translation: CASSLDLEKLFF.

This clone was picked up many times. The chain's CDR3 is CASRIEGTGELFF. The CDR3 bases are TGTGCCAGCAGGATCGAGGGCACCGGGGAGCTGTTTTTT. V and J are TRBV6-1 and TRBJ2-2; TRBD2 might be the D (5 bases). CDR3 length equals 13 residues. The germline V gene encodes CDR1 MNHNS and CDR2 SASEGT. V was shortened by 6 bases and J by 4 bases, with 9 bases between the two germline ends.

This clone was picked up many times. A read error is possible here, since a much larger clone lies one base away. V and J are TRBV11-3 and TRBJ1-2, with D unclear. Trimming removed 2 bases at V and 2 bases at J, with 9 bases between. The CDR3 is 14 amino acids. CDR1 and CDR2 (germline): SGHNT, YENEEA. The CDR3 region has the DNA TGTGCCAGCAGCTTATCTCCGGGGAACTATGGCTACACCTTC. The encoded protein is CASSLSPGNYGYTF.

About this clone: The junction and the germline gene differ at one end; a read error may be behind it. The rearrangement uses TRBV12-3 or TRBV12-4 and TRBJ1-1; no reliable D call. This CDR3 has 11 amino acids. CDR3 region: CASRLTWHAFF. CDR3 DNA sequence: TGTGCCAGCAGGCTGACATGGCACGCTTTCTTC.

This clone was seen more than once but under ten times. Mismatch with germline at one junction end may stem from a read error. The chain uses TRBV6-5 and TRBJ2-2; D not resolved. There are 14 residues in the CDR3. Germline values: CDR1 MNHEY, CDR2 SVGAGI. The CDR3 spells CASIYGRNTWELFF. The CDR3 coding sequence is TGTGCCAGCATTTACGGCAGGAACACCTGGGAGCTGTTTTTT.

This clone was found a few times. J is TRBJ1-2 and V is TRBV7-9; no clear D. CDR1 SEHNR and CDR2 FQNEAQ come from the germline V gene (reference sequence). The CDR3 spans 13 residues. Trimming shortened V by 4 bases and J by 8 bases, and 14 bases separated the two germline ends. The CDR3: CASSSQWAKGYTF. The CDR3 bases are TGTGCCAGCAGCTCCCAGTGGGCTAAGGGCTACACCTTC.

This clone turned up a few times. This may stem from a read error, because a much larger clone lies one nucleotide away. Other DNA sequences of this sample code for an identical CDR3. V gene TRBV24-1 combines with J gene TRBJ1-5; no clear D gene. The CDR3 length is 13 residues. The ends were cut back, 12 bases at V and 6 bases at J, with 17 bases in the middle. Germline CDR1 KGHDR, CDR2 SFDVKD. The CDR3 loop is CASSDWGVQPQHF. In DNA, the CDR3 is TGTGCCTCATCCGATTGGGGTGTTCAGCCCCAGCATTTT.